Presented here are 25 T cell receptor beta chains from one specimen sequenced in a study of cytomegalovirus exposure and HLA in healthy donors. A multiplex PCR was run with 60 Vbeta primers and 13 Jbeta primers. Method: immunoSEQ multiplex PCR; TCRdb's copy keeps in-frame clones and lacks some. This table has under 55,000 clones, 72% appearing once. The sequencing sample was made of PBMCs. The receptors derive from a woman aged 50 to 65 in good health and CMV-seronegative.

Here the CDR3 reads CASSRGKRGTSTDTQYF. CDR3 coding DNA: TGTGCCAGCAGCCGAGGGAAGCGGGGGACTAGCACAGATACGCAGTATTTT. This rearrangement joins TRBV4-2 to TRBJ2-3; TRBD2 matches at 8 bases. Germline trimming cut 4 bases from V and 0 bases from J; bases unmatched to any gene: 9. CDR3 length: 17 amino acids. From germline, CDR1 is LGHNA and CDR2 YNFKEQ.

The V and J genes are TRBV10-1 and TRBJ2-1; 8 nucleotides match TRBD2. V lost 5 bases to trimming and J lost 7 bases; unmatched junction nucleotides: 10. Germline-derived CDR1 and CDR2 are WNHNN and SYGVQD (reference sequence). The CDR3 has 15 residues. The CDR3 coding sequence is TGCGCCAGCAGTCCCTATAAGGTAGCGGGAAATGAGCAGTTCTTC. Translating gives CASSPYKVAGNEQFF.

The V call is TRBV2, the J call TRBJ1-2; D remains unclear. The CDR3 is 15 amino acids. Trimming shortened V by 2 bases and J by 0 bases, and 10 bases separated the two germline ends. CDR1 and CDR2 from the germline V gene are SNHLY and FYNNEI. The DNA for the CDR3 is TGTGCCAGCAGTGAAAGAGGAGCCGCTAACTATGGCTACACCTTC. Translating it yields CASSERGAANYGYTF.

The rearrangement uses TRBV28 and TRBJ1-2, with D possibly TRBD1 on 6 matching bases. This CDR3 has 14 amino acids. Germline V gene sequence: CDR1 MDHEN, CDR2 SYDVKM. V gave up 8 bases and J gave up 7 bases, with 20 bases separating them. The CDR3 bases are TGTGCCAGCGAATCGGTCAGGGGAGCGAGTGGCTACACCTTC. Amino acids: CASESVRGASGYTF.

This clone was found once. The rearrangement links TRBV28 to TRBJ1-2; 8 bases are a match to TRBD1. The germline V gene encodes CDR1 MDHEN and CDR2 SYDVKM. V trimming: 6 bases; J trimming: 7 bases; junction bases outside the gene matches: 10. This CDR3 has 14 residues. In nucleotides, the CDR3 is TGTGCCAGCAGCCCCCTAGGACAGGGAAGTGGCTACACCTTC. Protein product: CASSPLGQGSGYTF.

This clone has only one observation. The V call is TRBV18, the J call TRBJ1-3; possible D gene TRBD1, 5 bases. The CDR3 covers 15 residues. Germline V gives CDR1 KGHSH, CDR2 LQKENI. Trimming cost V 5 bases and J 2 bases, with 13 bases left between them. In DNA form, the CDR3 reads TGTGCCAGCTCATCAATAACGACAGCTGGAAACACCATATATTTT. This gives the protein CASSSITTAGNTIYF.

In this sample, this clone turned up once. The chain has TRBV29-1 and TRBJ1-2; tentative D call: TRBD1 (6 bases). Germline loops: CDR1 SQVTM, CDR2 ANQGSEA. V dropped 7 bases and J dropped 8 bases, with 23 bases sitting between them. The CDR3 is 14 residues long. In nucleotides, the CDR3 is TGCAGCGACATGCGGCCCGGGGCCAGGGGAGGCTACACCTTC. This gives the protein CSDMRPGARGGYTF.

The chain combines TRBV23-1 with TRBJ1-6; 9 bases map to TRBD1. TRBV23-1 is annotated as an ORF whose role is uncertain. The CDR3 consists of 19 residues. The J segment lost 10 bases and the V segment lost 3 bases, leaving 19 bases of the junction unmatched. Here the CDR3 DNA reads TGCGCCAGCAGTCAGTCAGGGGCTACCGGGACAGGGTTATTATCACCCCTCCACTTT. This sequence encodes CASSQSGATGTGLLSPLHF.

The chain combines TRBV28 with TRBJ2-5, with 12 bases that match TRBD2. V was pared by 6 bases and J by 6 bases, with 5 bases of the junction left unmatched. Germline V gene lookup returns CDR1 MDHEN and CDR2 SYDVKM. CDR3 size: 14 residues. CDR3 protein: CASRPTSGSKTQYF. The DNA for the CDR3 is TGTGCCAGCAGACCGACTAGCGGGAGTAAGACCCAGTACTTC. Supplemented by reference TRBV28 and TRBJ2-5, the full variable domain reads DVKVTQSSRYLVKRTGEKVFLECVQDMDHENMFWYRQDPGLGLRLIYFSYDVKMKEKGDIPEGYSVSREKKERFSLILESASTNQTSMYLCASRPTSGSKTQYFGPGTRLLVL.

The chain joins TRBV2 to TRBJ2-7; 7 positions agree with TRBD2. The V segment lost 6 bases and the J segment 6 bases; nucleotides outside the gene matches: 11. Germline V gives CDR1 SNHLY, CDR2 FYNNEI. The CDR3 runs 14 residues. CDR3 amino acids: CASRDRDYAAEQYF. The DNA of the CDR3 is TGTGCCAGCAGAGACCGGGACTACGCTGCCGAGCAGTACTTC.

This sequence joins TRBV27 and TRBJ2-2; no clear D gene. CDR3 length: 14 amino acids. CDR1 and CDR2 from the germline V gene are MNHEY and SMNVEV (reference sequence). With 3 bases removed from V and 6 bases from J, the gap between germline ends came to 11 bases. The CDR3 bases are TGTGCCAGCAGTTTCGGCCAGGCCCCCGGGGAGCTGTTTTTT. Residues: CASSFGQAPGELFF.

The rearrangement uses TRBV9 and TRBJ2-7; D might be TRBD2 (6 bases). The germline V and J ends were trimmed by 0 bases and 1 base, with 11 bases remaining between them. The length of the CDR3 is 15 residues. Germline CDR1 and CDR2: SGDLS and YYNGEE. CDR3 amino acids: CASSVGAGTSYEQYF. The DNA for the CDR3 is TGTGCCAGCAGCGTAGGTGCAGGGACTTCCTACGAGCAGTACTTC.

This clone has only a few counts. The V gene is TRBV15, the J gene TRBJ1-1, with 10 bases that match TRBD1. The CDR3 is made up of 16 amino acids. J lost 3 bases, V lost 5 bases, and 9 bases had no gene match. Germline V gives CDR1 LNHNV, CDR2 YYDKDF (reference sequence). The CDR3 nucleotides are TGTGCCACCAGCCCCGGGACAGGGGACATGTACACTGAAGCTTTCTTT. This sequence encodes CATSPGTGDMYTEAFF.

Worth noting for this clone: Given the absence of the conserved phenylalanine or tryptophan at the CDR3 end, a read error is likely. CDR3 sequence (DNA): TGCAGCGGGACAAGGGGGAACACTGAAGCTTTCGTT. Translated: CSGTRGNTEAFV. V is TRBV29-1 and J is TRBJ1-1; maybe TRBD1 (5 bases). Germline V gene lookup returns CDR1 SQVTM and CDR2 ANQGSEA. Trimming removed 7 bases from V and 1 base from J, with 10 bases in between. The CDR3 runs 12 residues.

The J gene is TRBJ1-1, the V gene TRBV18, with 10 bases identical to TRBD1. J gave up 2 bases and V 3 bases, and 3 bases lay outside the gene matches. Germline CDR1 is KGHSH and CDR2 is LQKENI. CDR3 size: 15 residues. The CDR3 sequence: CASSPRTGGNTEAFF. The CDR3 DNA is TGTGCCAGCTCACCGCGGACAGGGGGAAACACTGAAGCTTTCTTT. The full variable domain, its missing parts supplied by reference TRBV18 and TRBJ1-1, is NAGVMQNPRHLVRRRGQEARLRCSPMKGHSHVYWYRQLPEEGLKFMVYLQKENIIDESGMPKERFSAEFPKEGPSILRIQQVVRGDSAAYFCASSPRTGGNTEAFFGQGTRLTVV.

This clone showed up just once. This rearrangement joins TRBV28 to TRBJ1-2; no definite D call. In germline, CDR1 is MDHEN, CDR2 SYDVKM. The CDR3 has 14 residues. The V and J ends lost 6 bases and 0 bases respectively, with 11 bases between them. CDR3 coding DNA: TGTGCCAGCAGCCGTGGACTTACTAACTATGGCTACACCTTC. Translation: CASSRGLTNYGYTF.

The rearrangement uses TRBV30 and TRBJ2-6, with 9 bases matching TRBD1. CDR3 length equals 19 residues. Germline CDR1 GTSNPN, CDR2 SVGIG (reference sequence). V trimming: 0 bases; J trimming: 6 bases; junction bases outside the gene matches: 15. CDR3 coding DNA: TGTGCCTGGAGTGTATCTCGCGAAAACAGGGGGCCCAAGGCCAACGTCCTGACTTTC. It codes for CAWSVSRENRGPKANVLTF.

The V gene is TRBV10-1, the J gene TRBJ2-7, with D perhaps matching TRBD1 (5 bases). The CDR3 runs to 13 residues. CDR1 and CDR2 from the germline V gene are WNHNN and SYGVQD (reference sequence). Trimming removed 10 bases from V and 3 bases from J, with 16 bases in between. CDR3 residues: CATFDRLYYEQYF. The CDR3 nucleotides read TGCGCCACCTTTGACAGACTCTACTACGAGCAGTACTTC.

V gene TRBV30 combines with J gene TRBJ2-1, with D maybe TRBD2 (7 bases). From germline, CDR1 is GTSNPN and CDR2 SVGIG (reference sequence). V dropped 1 base and J dropped 5 bases, with 15 bases sitting between them. The CDR3 has 15 residues. The CDR3 DNA is TGTGCCTGGAGTGGGGTGGGGGGGGCTAACAATGAGCAGTTCTTC. Protein sequence: CAWSGVGGANNEQFF.

Of note for this clone: This same CDR3 is encoded by further DNA sequences in the sample. The J gene is TRBJ2-5, the V gene TRBV6-5; D might be TRBD2 (5 bases). This CDR3 spans 14 amino acids. Looked up from germline, CDR1 is MNHEY and CDR2 is SVGAGI. V lost 5 bases to trimming and J lost 5 bases, with 15 bases between them. CDR3 loop: CASSRTGVQETQYF. In nucleotides, the CDR3 is TGTGCCAGCAGTCGTACCGGGGTCCAGGAGACCCAGTACTTC.

The chain employs TRBV14 and TRBJ2-7, with 10 bases that match TRBD2. V dropped 4 bases and J dropped 5; count of bases not matched to a gene: 2. Germline CDR1 reads SGHDN; CDR2 reads FVKESK. CDR3 length: 13 residues. The CDR3 DNA reads as TGTGCCAGCAGCCGAGGACTAGCGGACGAGCAGTACTTC. The encoded protein is CASSRGLADEQYF. Full variable domain (rest looked up from reference TRBV14 and TRBJ2-7): EAGVTQFPSHSVIEKGQTVTLRCDPISGHDNLYWYRRVMGKEIKFLLHFVKESKQDESGMPNNRFLAERTGGTYSTLKVQPAELEDSGVYFCASSRGLADEQYFGPGTRLTVT.

The V gene is TRBV18, the J gene TRBJ2-1; 10 nucleotides agree with TRBD2. Unmatched junction bases numbered 5, after V lost 4 bases and J lost 2 bases. The CDR3 totals 16 residues. Germline assignment: CDR1 KGHSH and CDR2 LQKENI. The DNA of the CDR3 is TGTGCCAGCTCACGGGCTAGCGGGAGTACCTACAATGAGCAGTTCTTC. Protein: CASSRASGSTYNEQFF.

This clone showed up just a few times. The rearrangement uses TRBV6-4 and TRBJ2-7, with 8 bases fitting TRBD2. The CDR3 spans 12 residues. V shed 7 bases, J shed 6 bases, and the junction held 5 bases outside the gene matches. Germline V gene data show CDR1 as MRHNA and CDR2 as SNTAGT. CDR3 sequence reads: CASKRGGCEQYF. CDR3 nucleotides: TGTGCCAGCAAACGGGGGGGATGCGAGCAGTACTTC.

CDR3 nucleotides: TGCGCCAGCAGCTTGGACAGGGCTATGAACACTGAAGCTTTCTTT. As protein: CASSLDRAMNTEAFF. This chain connects TRBV5-1 to TRBJ1-1; perhaps TRBD1 as D (6 bases). Germline CDR1 is SGHRS and CDR2 is YFSETQ. V was trimmed by 0 bases and J by 0 bases, leaving 9 bases between them. The CDR3 runs 15 residues. Combining the CDR3 with reference TRBV5-1 and TRBJ1-1 gives the whole variable domain KAGVTQTPRYLIKTRGQQVTLSCSPISGHRSVSWYQQTPGQGLQFLFEYFSETQRNKGNFPGRFSGRQFSNSRSEMNVSTLELGDSALYLCASSLDRAMNTEAFFGQGTRLTVV.

J is TRBJ1-5 and V is TRBV7-9, with 7 positions matching TRBD1. CDR3 size: 13 residues. V was clipped by 8 bases and J by 5 bases; unmatched bases: 6. From germline, CDR1 is SEHNR and CDR2 FQNEAQ (reference sequence). DNA of the CDR3: TGTGCCAGCGGCAGACAGGGTGATCAGCCCCAGCATTTT. This translates into CASGRQGDQPQHF.